One and the same sample provided the 16 T cell receptor beta chains below, sequenced in a study of PD-1 blockade in classical Hodgkin lymphoma. Here immunoSEQ multiplex PCR was the method, and the copy in TCRdb shows in-frame clones only, minus some. This sample carries roughly 2,700 clones, roughly 59% of them seen once, and the ten largest clones take about a third. Relapse was seen in all patients after autologous stem cell transplantation, and brentuximab vedotin exposure was variable. Through magnetic negative selection, CD8+ T cells were separated from PBMCs that had been thawed. The specimen comprised CD8+ T cells from blood, sampled at baseline. Receptors originate from a human donor with classical Hodgkin lymphoma.

V is TRBV28 and J is TRBJ2-7; D unclear. This CDR3 spans 15 amino acids. V lost 2 bases and J 6 bases, leaving 17 bases between the germline ends. Germline CDR1 is MDHEN and CDR2 is SYDVKM. CDR3 residues: CASSLVASRVREQYF. In DNA, the CDR3 is TGTGCCAGCAGTTTAGTGGCTAGTCGCGTGCGCGAGCAGTACTTC.

The chain is built from TRBV27 and TRBJ2-7; 9 positions agree with TRBD2. The V and J ends lost 0 bases and 3 bases, in that order; junction bases with no gene match: 6. The CDR3 has 16 residues. Germline CDR1 is MNHEY and CDR2 is SMNVEV (reference sequence). The CDR3 region has the DNA TGTGCCAGCAGTTTATCGGTAGCGGGAGTTATCTACGAGCAGTACTTC. Protein product: CASSLSVAGVIYEQYF.

The chain combines TRBV27 with TRBJ2-1; possibly TRBD1 for D (6 bases). The CDR3 has 14 residues. Deletions cut 9 bases from V and 5 bases from J, with 17 bases between. In germline, CDR1 is MNHEY, CDR2 SMNVEV (reference sequence). This CDR3 is CASKDWTEHNEQFF. Here the CDR3 DNA reads TGTGCCAGTAAGGACTGGACAGAACACAATGAGCAGTTCTTC.

This clone was detected only once. The chain combines TRBV7-6 with TRBJ2-3; D tentatively fits TRBD1 or TRBD2 (5 bases each). Germline V gives CDR1 SGHVS, CDR2 FNYEAQ. The CDR3 covers 18 residues. V lost 5 bases and J lost 3, with 24 bases in between. CDR3 region: CASSPYGTGTGGTDTQYF. The CDR3 nucleotides are TGTGCCAGCAGCCCTTATGGGACCGGGACCGGTGGGACAGATACGCAGTATTTT.

The V gene is TRBV28, the J gene TRBJ2-5, with D maybe TRBD2 (5 bases). V was clipped by 7 bases and J by 6 bases, with 24 bases between them. This CDR3 region has 16 residues. Germline V lookup: CDR1 MDHEN, CDR2 SYDVKM. In DNA form, the CDR3 reads TGTGCCAGCAACTCTATAGACCAGGCTAGCATAAAGACCCAGTACTTC. It encodes CASNSIDQASIKTQYF.

There are a few counts of this clone. This chain joins TRBV6-1 and TRBJ2-1; 14 bases are shared with TRBD2. J gave up 8 bases and V 4 bases, and 7 bases lay outside the gene matches. CDR1 is MNHNS and CDR2 is SASEGT in the germline V gene. The CDR3 contains 16 residues. CDR3 DNA sequence: TGTGCCAGCAGTGGGGGACTAGCGGGAGTTCCCTATGAGCAGTTCTTC. Residues: CASSGGLAGVPYEQFF.

J is TRBJ2-1 and V is TRBV29-1; 7 nucleotides line up with TRBD1. This CDR3 has 13 amino acids. Germline V CDR1 and CDR2: SQVTM, ANQGSEA. V trimming: 2 bases; J trimming: 7 bases; junction bases outside the gene matches: 5. DNA for the CDR3: TGCAGCGTTGAAATTATACAGGGGAATGAGCAGTTCTTC. Translated, it gives CSVEIIQGNEQFF.

This rearrangement joins TRBV4-1 to TRBJ2-3; the D gene could be TRBD1 or TRBD2 (5 bases each). Trimming removed 1 base at V and 4 bases at J, with 6 bases between. Germline lookup yields CDR1 MGHRA and CDR2 YSYEKL. The length of the CDR3 is 13 residues. The CDR3 loop is CASSQGDADTQYF. In nucleotides, the CDR3 is TGCGCCAGCAGCCAAGGGGACGCAGATACGCAGTATTTT.

The CDR3 DNA is TGTGCCAGCAGCTCTACCGGGACTAGCGTTTCCTACGAGCAGTACTTC. Translated: CASSSTGTSVSYEQYF. The rearrangement joins TRBV7-9 to TRBJ2-5; 10 nucleotides agree with TRBD2. The DNA end is more similar to TRBJ2-7, so the J call may be wrong. CDR1 is SEHNR, CDR2 FQNEAQ, per germline (reference sequence). This CDR3 is 16 amino acids long.

This clone came up once. The chain employs TRBV7-6 and TRBJ2-2, with D possibly matching TRBD2 (6 bases). The CDR3 has 16 residues. CDR1 is SGHVS and CDR2 is FNYEAQ in the germline V gene. V dropped 5 bases and J dropped 1 base, with 14 bases sitting between them. CDR3 protein: CASSVRGTLNTGELFF. The CDR3 coding sequence is TGTGCCAGCAGCGTGCGCGGGACTCTGAACACCGGGGAGCTGTTTTTT.

This sequence joins TRBV15 and TRBJ2-1; 8 bases fit TRBD2. The germline V gene encodes CDR1 LNHNV and CDR2 YYDKDF (reference sequence). Trimming removed 2 bases from V and 3 bases from J; junction bases left unmatched: 3. The CDR3 totals 15 residues. As DNA, the CDR3 is TGTGCCACCAGCAGAACTAGCGGAGACTACAATGAGCAGTTCTTC. Its protein product is CATSRTSGDYNEQFF.

This clone is deemed medium-sized. The chain uses TRBV6-1 and TRBJ1-5; D not certain. CDR3 length: 15 amino acids. Germline lookup yields CDR1 MNHNS and CDR2 SASEGT. Trimming took off 6 bases at V and 0 bases at J, with 12 bases between the two ends. CDR3 sequence: CASSTGRYSNQPQHF. The CDR3, as DNA: TGTGCCAGCAGCACCGGGAGGTATAGCAATCAGCCCCAGCATTTT.

The chain joins TRBV4-1 to TRBJ2-5, with unresolved D. Per the germline V gene, CDR1 is MGHRA and CDR2 is YSYEKL. The CDR3 spans 15 residues. V was clipped by 0 bases and J by 5 bases, with 13 bases between them. The CDR3 region is CASSQEDRRLETQYF. The CDR3 nucleotides read TGCGCCAGCAGCCAAGAAGACCGGAGATTGGAGACCCAGTACTTC.

This clone has just a few counts. This rearrangement joins TRBV27 to TRBJ1-2; TRBD1 matches 8 bases. Germline loops: CDR1 MNHEY, CDR2 SMNVEV (reference sequence). The ends lost 4 bases at V and 4 bases at J; junction bases unmatched: 11. The CDR3 loop spans 16 amino acids. CDR3 loop: CASSSALADRGYGYTF. The CDR3 coding sequence is TGTGCCAGCAGTTCGGCCCTTGCTGACAGGGGCTATGGCTACACCTTC.

The CDR3 here is CASSLSGNSYEQYF. DNA for the CDR3: TGTGCCAGCAGCCTTAGCGGGAATTCCTACGAGCAGTACTTC. The V call is TRBV5-4, the J call TRBJ2-7; 8 bases match TRBD2. The trim removed 4 bases at V and 1 base at J, leaving 4 bases unmatched. The CDR3 runs to 14 residues. The germline gives CDR1 SGHNT, CDR2 YYREEE (reference sequence).

This chain uses TRBV5-1 with TRBJ2-3; 8 positions agree with TRBD2. Germline assignment: CDR1 SGHRS and CDR2 YFSETQ. This CDR3 spans 18 amino acids. V lost 1 base and J lost 2; bases outside the gene matches: 12. DNA of the CDR3: TGCGCCAGCAGCTTGAGTATTTGGCGGGAGGAAGACACAGATACGCAGTATTTT. It specifies CASSLSIWREEDTDTQYF.